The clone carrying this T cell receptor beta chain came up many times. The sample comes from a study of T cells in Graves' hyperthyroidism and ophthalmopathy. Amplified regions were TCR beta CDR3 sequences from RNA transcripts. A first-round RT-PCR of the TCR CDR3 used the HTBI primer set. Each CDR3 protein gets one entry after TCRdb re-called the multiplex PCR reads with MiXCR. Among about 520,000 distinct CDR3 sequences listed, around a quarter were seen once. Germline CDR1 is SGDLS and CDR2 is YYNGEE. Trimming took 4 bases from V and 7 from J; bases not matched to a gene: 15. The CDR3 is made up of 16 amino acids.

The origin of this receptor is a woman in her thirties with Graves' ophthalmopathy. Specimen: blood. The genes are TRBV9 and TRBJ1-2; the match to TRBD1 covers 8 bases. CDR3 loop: CASSHPSGRGRAGYTF. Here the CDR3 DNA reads TGTGCCAGCAGCCACCCCTCGGGCAGGGGGCGGGCTGGCTACACCTTC.